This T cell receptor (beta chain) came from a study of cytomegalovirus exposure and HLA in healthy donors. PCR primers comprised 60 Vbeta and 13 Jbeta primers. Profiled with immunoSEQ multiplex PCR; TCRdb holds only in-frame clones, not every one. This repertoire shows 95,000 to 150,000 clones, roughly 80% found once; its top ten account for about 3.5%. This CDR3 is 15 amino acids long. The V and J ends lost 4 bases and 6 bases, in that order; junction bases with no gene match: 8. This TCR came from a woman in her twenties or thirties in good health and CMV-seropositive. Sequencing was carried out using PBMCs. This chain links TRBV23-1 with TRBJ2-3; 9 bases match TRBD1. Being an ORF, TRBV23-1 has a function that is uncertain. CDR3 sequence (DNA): TGCGCCAGCAGTCTCCGGGACAGGGAATTGGATACGCAGTATTTT. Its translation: CASSLRDRELDTQYF.